A single sample is the source of the 21 T cell receptor beta chains below, sequenced in a study of T cell responses to AZD1222 COVID-19 vaccine (dated by TCRdb to about 2021). The sample's time point, from its label and the paper: baseline before first vaccination. Sample treatment or condition, as interpreted from the label and publication: meningococcal conjugate vaccine given as trial control. Libraries were made using the immunoSEQ multiplex PCR assay. TCRdb obtained this table from immuneACCESS and retained in-frame rearrangements with V and J assigned. These tables miss some clones; where compared with another copy, unresolved V genes account for less than half of the shortfall, and the remainder is unexplained. The sample has about 140,000 clones on record, approximately 93% of them singletons. Over 0.85% of the sample belongs to the ten largest clones. The material sequenced was peripheral blood, taken on day 0 of MenACWY control vaccination. The receptor set was obtained from an adult in good health.

The CDR3 is CASSIGQAVRNYGYTF. The CDR3 DNA reads as TGTGCCAGTAGTATAGGACAAGCGGTAAGAAACTATGGCTACACCTTC. V usage is TRBV19 and J usage is TRBJ1-2, with unresolved D. Trimming took off 1 base at V and 2 bases at J, with 14 bases between the two ends. Looked up from germline, CDR1 is LNHDA and CDR2 is SQIVND (reference sequence). The CDR3 is 16 residues long.

This clone has just one count. Other DNA sequences in the sample encode the same CDR3. This chain links TRBV9 with TRBJ1-1; D perhaps matches TRBD1 (6 bases). Germline loops: CDR1 SGDLS, CDR2 YYNGEE. The V end lost 4 bases, the J end lost 2 bases, and 9 bases lay between the germline ends. The CDR3 totals 13 residues. CDR3 sequence: CASSTGPNTEAFF. CDR3 nucleotide sequence: TGTGCCAGCAGCACAGGGCCCAACACTGAAGCTTTCTTT.

This chain links TRBV4-3 with TRBJ1-6; 8 bases are shared with TRBD1. V lost 2 bases to trimming and J lost 8 bases; unmatched junction nucleotides: 5. There are 15 residues in the CDR3. Germline loops: CDR1 LGHNA, CDR2 YSLEER. In DNA form, the CDR3 reads TGCGCCAGCAGCCAACTTCAGGGGGCTGATTCACCCCTCCACTTT. Protein sequence: CASSQLQGADSPLHF.

The chain is built from TRBV5-1 and TRBJ2-1; 12 positions agree with TRBD1. The ends lost 5 bases at V and 6 bases at J; junction bases unmatched: 3. Germline CDR1 is SGHRS and CDR2 is YFSETQ. The CDR3 is made up of 14 amino acids. The CDR3 region is CASSGTGGFNEQFF. The CDR3 DNA sequence: TGCGCCAGCAGTGGGACAGGGGGCTTCAATGAGCAGTTCTTC.

This clone was detected once. This chain joins TRBV7-9 and TRBJ1-2; D unclear. Germline values: CDR1 SEHNR, CDR2 FQNEAQ (reference sequence). Trimming removed 5 bases from V and 4 bases from J, with 2 bases in between. This CDR3 region has 10 residues. The CDR3 spells CASSTYGYTF. CDR3 nucleotides: TGTGCCAGCAGCACCTATGGCTACACCTTC.

The chain employs TRBV24-1 and TRBJ2-5; possibly TRBD1 or TRBD2 for D (5 bases each). Germline CDR1 and CDR2: KGHDR and SFDVKD. The V and J ends lost 3 bases and 1 base respectively, with 14 bases between them. The CDR3 has 16 amino acids. CDR3 bases: TGTGCCACCAGTGATGTGAAGCGGACAAGCCAAGAGACCCAGTACTTC. It translates to CATSDVKRTSQETQYF.

The chain links TRBV7-8 to TRBJ2-3; D may match TRBD1 or TRBD2 (5 bases each). The CDR3 consists of 12 residues. The V gene lost 8 bases and the J gene lost 6 bases, with 12 bases spanning the gap. Germline CDR1 reads SGHVS; CDR2 reads FQNEAQ. CDR3 DNA: TGTGCCAGCTGGGGTCGGGGCGATACGCAGTATTTT. This translates into CASWGRGDTQYF.

The J gene is TRBJ2-7, the V gene TRBV6-5; D ambiguous. CDR1 is MNHEY, CDR2 SVGAGI, per germline. The CDR3 is 14 residues long. V lost 4 bases, J lost 2 bases, and 12 bases lay in between. For the CDR3, the DNA is TGTGCCAGCAGTTTGCGAGCGACCACCTACGAGCAGTACTTC. It yields the protein CASSLRATTYEQYF.

The chain carries TRBV4-1 and TRBJ2-1; 9 positions agree with TRBD1. The CDR3 has 16 amino acids. Germline CDR1 and CDR2: MGHRA and YSYEKL. Trimming took 0 bases from V and 7 from J; bases not matched to a gene: 7. CDR3 in DNA: TGCGCCAGCAGCCAAGATCCGAACAGGGGGCGAAATGAGCAGTTCTTC. Protein product: CASSQDPNRGRNEQFF.

V usage is TRBV18 and J usage is TRBJ2-7; D call uncertain. CDR3 length: 12 amino acids. The germline V gene has CDR1 KGHSH and CDR2 LQKENI. Trimming took off 3 bases at V and 6 bases at J, with 9 bases between the two ends. CDR3 residues: CASSPTTSEQYF. The CDR3 nucleotides read TGTGCCAGCTCACCGACGACGTCCGAGCAGTACTTC.

The chain recombines TRBV10-3 with TRBJ2-1, with D possibly TRBD2 on 7 matching bases. V gave up 3 bases and J gave up 2 bases, with 20 bases separating them. Germline V gene lookup returns CDR1 ENHRY and CDR2 SYGVKD. CDR3 size: 18 residues. The CDR3 here is CAISETLGGHATYNEQFF. Here the CDR3 DNA reads TGTGCCATCAGTGAAACACTGGGGGGGCATGCGACCTACAATGAGCAGTTCTTC.

The J gene is TRBJ1-1, the V gene TRBV28; tentatively, D is TRBD1 (6 bases). This CDR3 has 11 residues. Germline values: CDR1 MDHEN, CDR2 SYDVKM. CDR3 region: CATEGGTEAFF. Here the CDR3 DNA reads TGTGCTACCGAGGGGGGAACTGAAGCTTTCTTT.

The V call is TRBV6-6, the J call TRBJ2-1; D is possibly TRBD1 (5 bases). The V gene's germline CDR1 is MNHNY and CDR2 SVGAGI (reference sequence). The CDR3 contains 15 residues. V shed 5 bases and J shed 3 bases, with 14 bases lying between them. Here the CDR3 reads CASSATDRSYNEQFF. In DNA form, the CDR3 reads TGTGCCAGCAGTGCCACAGACAGAAGCTACAATGAGCAGTTCTTC.

This clone was picked up a small number of times. The genes are TRBV30 and TRBJ2-7, with 7 bases fitting TRBD2. The CDR3 has 12 residues. Germline V gene sequence: CDR1 GTSNPN, CDR2 SVGIG (reference sequence). V gave up 2 bases and J gave up 7 bases; unmatched junction bases: 5. The CDR3 loop is CAWSLDGREQYF. CDR3 nucleotides: TGTGCCTGGAGTCTCGACGGGAGGGAGCAGTACTTC. The entire variable domain, with the rest obtained from reference TRBV30 and TRBJ2-7, is as follows: SQTIHQWPATLVQPVGSPLSLECTVEGTSNPNLYWYRQAAGRGLQLLFYSVGIGQISSEVPQNLSASRPQDRQFILSSKKLLLSDSGFYLCAWSLDGREQYFGPGTRLTVT.

The chain couples TRBV4-1 to TRBJ1-4, with 9 bases that match TRBD1. Losses at the gene ends were 1 base for V and 2 bases for J; bases not matched to a gene: 8. Germline CDR1 reads MGHRA; CDR2 reads YSYEKL. CDR3 length equals 18 residues. CDR3 coding DNA: TGCGCCAGCAGCCAAGGGACAGGGGAATCGGGGACTAATGAAAAACTGTTTTTT. It specifies CASSQGTGESGTNEKLFF.

The V call is TRBV10-3, the J call TRBJ1-1; no reliable D call. The CDR3 has 18 amino acids. V shed 0 bases and J shed 2 bases, with 19 bases lying between them. Looked up from germline, CDR1 is ENHRY and CDR2 is SYGVKD. CDR3 coding DNA: TGTGCCATCAGTGAGTCGCTAAATCCGACGGAGAGTAACACTGAAGCTTTCTTT. It encodes CAISESLNPTESNTEAFF.

The genes are TRBV27 and TRBJ2-5; D tentatively reads TRBD1 or TRBD2 (7 bases each). CDR1 MNHEY and CDR2 SMNVEV come from the germline V gene (reference sequence). The CDR3 consists of 14 residues. Deletions cut 5 bases from V and 5 bases from J, with 15 bases between. CDR3 nucleotide sequence: TGTGCCAGCAGTCCCAGACAGGGAGGGGAGACCCAGTACTTC. This sequence encodes CASSPRQGGETQYF.

This CDR3 reads CASSTDRGRSETQYF. The CDR3 nucleotides are TGTGCCAGCAGTACGGACAGGGGGCGATCGGAGACCCAGTACTTC. The chain has TRBV7-8 and TRBJ2-5, with 11 bases identical to TRBD1. Trimming at V came to 6 bases and at J to 5 bases, leaving 8 bases not matched to a gene. The germline V gene has CDR1 SGHVS and CDR2 FQNEAQ. The CDR3 consists of 15 residues.

The gene calls are TRBV19 and TRBJ1-5; no clear D gene. The CDR3 covers 15 residues. Germline-derived CDR1 and CDR2 are LNHDA and SQIVND (reference sequence). V dropped 6 bases and J dropped 0 bases, with 12 bases sitting between them. Here the CDR3 DNA reads TGTGCCAGTAGCGGCGTGGATTATAGCAATCAGCCCCAGCATTTT. Translating it yields CASSGVDYSNQPQHF.

The chain is built from TRBV10-3 and TRBJ1-6; tentatively, D is TRBD1 (6 bases). Germline CDR1 reads ENHRY; CDR2 reads SYGVKD. There are 13 residues in the CDR3. Trimming cost V 4 bases and J 9 bases, with 10 bases left between them. The CDR3, as DNA: TGTGCCATCAGTGGGACAGAAGGTTCACCCCTCCACTTT. It codes for CAISGTEGSPLHF.

The gene calls are TRBV10-2 and TRBJ2-7, with TRBD2 identical over 9 bases. This CDR3 region has 15 residues. CDR1 is WSHSY, CDR2 SAAADI, per germline. V trimming: 5 bases; J trimming: 1 base; junction bases outside the gene matches: 6. In DNA, the CDR3 is TGCGCCAGCAGTCCCCTAGCGGGAAGATCCTACGAGCAGTACTTC. Residues: CASSPLAGRSYEQYF.